One and the same sample provided the 20 T cell receptor beta chains below, sequenced in a study of blood T cells in healthy people across ages. A second roughly 6 to 12 cycle PCR used barcoded and J-beta primers. A single record per CDR3 protein comes from TCRdb applying MiXCR to the 5' RACE reads. The table lists roughly 1.6 million distinct CDR3 sequences, about 35% of them singletons. What was sequenced was blood. These TCRs come from a woman in her twenties or thirties in good health.

In its sample, this clonotype was seen a few times. This chain uses TRBV6-1 with TRBJ2-1; D is possibly TRBD2 (6 bases). The V gene lost 2 bases and the J gene lost 6 bases, with 17 bases spanning the gap. CDR1 and CDR2 from the germline V gene are MNHNS and SASEGT. The CDR3 spans 16 residues. The CDR3 bases are TGTGCCAGCAGTGAACTTGGAACTGTAGCGGCCAATGAGCAGTTCTTC. This encodes CASSELGTVAANEQFF.

This rearrangement joins TRBV25-1 to TRBJ2-5, with TRBD1 matching 8 bases. CDR3 size: 13 residues. Trimming cost V 9 bases and J 5 bases; bases outside gene matches: 8. From germline, CDR1 is MGHDK and CDR2 SYGVNS. CDR3 protein: CASCRQGPETQYF. CDR3 coding DNA: TGTGCCAGTTGCCGACAGGGGCCGGAGACCCAGTACTTC. The complete variable domain, with remaining parts taken from reference TRBV25-1 and TRBJ2-5, reads EADIYQTPRYLVIGTGKKITLECSQTMGHDKMYWYQQDPGMELHLIHYSYGVNSTEKGDLSSESTVSRIRTEHFPLTLESARPSHTSQYLCASCRQGPETQYFGPGTRLLVL.

V usage is TRBV2 and J usage is TRBJ1-5, with D unresolved. The CDR3 covers 14 residues. Germline-derived CDR1 and CDR2 are SNHLY and FYNNEI. Trimming took 6 bases from V and 9 from J, leaving 18 bases between them. In DNA form, the CDR3 reads TGTGCCAGCAGGCGGGAAGTCCGGTCGTTGCCCCAGCATTTT. Its protein product is CASRREVRSLPQHF. Together with reference TRBV2 and TRBJ1-5, the CDR3 gives the full variable domain: EPEVTQTPSHQVTQMGQEVILRCVPISNHLYFYWYRQILGQKVEFLVSFYNNEISEKSEIFDDQFSVERPDGSNFTLKIRSTKLEDSAMYFCASRREVRSLPQHFGDGTRLSIL.

The V call is TRBV27, the J call TRBJ1-2; no clear D. Trimming stripped 10 bases from V and 7 bases from J, with 13 bases between. The V gene's germline CDR1 is MNHEY and CDR2 SMNVEV (reference sequence). The CDR3 runs 11 residues. The CDR3 is CATEGPLGYTF. CDR3 nucleotides: TGTGCCACAGAGGGTCCCCTTGGCTACACCTTC.

This clonotype was recorded many times. The chain is built from TRBV29-1 and TRBJ2-1, with D possibly being TRBD1 (7 bases). Trimming left V 7 bases short and J 4 bases short, with 17 bases between. The CDR3 totals 14 residues. Germline V gene sequence: CDR1 SQVTM, CDR2 ANQGSEA. The DNA for the CDR3 is TGCAGCGCTATATCGCGGGACAGTTACAATGAGCAGTTCTTC. Translating gives CSAISRDSYNEQFF.

This clonotype showed up just a few times. The V gene is TRBV5-1, the J gene TRBJ2-3; TRBD2 matches at 7 bases. Germline-derived CDR1 and CDR2 are SGHRS and YFSETQ. The junction had 8 bases not matched to a gene; V was cut back by 4 bases and J by 0 bases. The CDR3 contains 16 residues. Here the CDR3 reads CASSDGTITSTDTQYF. CDR3 nucleotides: TGCGCCAGCAGCGACGGGACTATAACTAGCACAGATACGCAGTATTTT.

This clonotype was seen more than once but under ten times. The chain joins TRBV7-9 to TRBJ1-2, with a possible D match to TRBD1 (6 bases). The germline CDR1 and CDR2 sequences are SEHNR and FQNEAQ (reference sequence). This CDR3 is built from 13 residues. The V end was cut by 4 bases, the J end by 7 bases, with 13 bases between. The CDR3 is CASSSPAQGGYTF. The CDR3 coding sequence is TGTGCCAGCAGCTCGCCCGCACAGGGTGGCTACACCTTC.

A few counts support this clonotype. V gene TRBV27 combines with J gene TRBJ2-5, with TRBD2 identical over 9 bases. With 1 base clipped from V and 5 bases from J, the junction kept 5 bases outside the gene matches. The CDR3 spans 15 residues. Germline-derived CDR1 and CDR2 are MNHEY and SMNVEV (reference sequence). CDR3 loop: CASSLLRGGEETQYF. CDR3 nucleotides: TGTGCCAGCAGTTTATTGCGGGGGGGGGAGGAGACCCAGTACTTC.

V gene TRBV20-1 combines with J gene TRBJ2-4; D may match TRBD1 or TRBD2 (5 bases each). Germline CDR1 DFQATT, CDR2 SNEGSKA (reference sequence). The CDR3 has 14 residues. Trimming shortened V by 3 bases and J by 4 bases, and 13 bases separated the two germline ends. CDR3 DNA sequence: TGCAGTGCTAGCCTCGGGACGTCTAAAAACATTCAGTACTTC. This sequence encodes CSASLGTSKNIQYF.

Here the CDR3 reads CSARGPTLAGDQYEQYF. The CDR3 coding sequence is TGCAGTGCTAGAGGGCCTACACTAGCGGGAGATCAGTACGAGCAGTACTTC. This chain links TRBV20-1 with TRBJ2-7; 11 bases are shared with TRBD2. V lost 1 base, J lost 4 bases, and 12 bases stayed unmatched. This CDR3 spans 17 amino acids. Germline assignment: CDR1 DFQATT and CDR2 SNEGSKA (reference sequence).

The V and J genes are TRBV6-6 and TRBJ1-5; D possibly corresponds to TRBD1 (5 bases). The CDR3 consists of 14 residues. Trimming shortened V by 2 bases and J by 0 bases, and 5 bases separated the two germline ends. Germline assignment: CDR1 MNHNY and CDR2 SVGAGI (reference sequence). In DNA, the CDR3 is TGTGCCAGCAGTTACGACAGTAGCAATCAGCCCCAGCATTTT. It codes for CASSYDSSNQPQHF.

In DNA form, the CDR3 reads TGTGCCAGCAGGGGGGGCGGGAGAGGCACAGATACGCAGTATTTT. Translation: CASRGGGRGTDTQYF. V and J are TRBV2 and TRBJ2-3; possibly TRBD2 for D (7 bases). CDR1 SNHLY and CDR2 FYNNEI come from the germline V gene. This CDR3 comprises 15 residues. The V end lost 6 bases, the J end lost 1 base, and 14 bases lay between the germline ends.

This clonotype has a count of ten or more. The chain employs TRBV4-2 and TRBJ2-6, with unresolved D. The CDR3 consists of 14 residues. Germline CDR1 and CDR2: LGHNA and YNFKEQ. Deletions cut 1 base from V and 3 bases from J, with 4 bases between. This CDR3 is CASSQVDGANVLTF. The CDR3 nucleotides read TGTGCCAGCAGCCAAGTGGATGGGGCCAACGTCCTGACTTTC.

This clonotype was seen only a few times. The chain uses TRBV5-1 and TRBJ2-2; D is uncertain. The CDR3 is 17 amino acids. The germline gives CDR1 SGHRS, CDR2 YFSETQ. V was clipped by 0 bases and J by 1 base, with 13 bases between them. The CDR3 nucleotides read TGCGCCAGCAGCTTGGTAGGGCAGAGTTTGAACACCGGGGAGCTGTTTTTT. Translated: CASSLVGQSLNTGELFF.

DNA for the CDR3: TGCAGTGCTAGAGAAAGAACAGGGGGCTCCTACGAGCAGTACTTC. Translating gives CSARERTGGSYEQYF. The V gene is TRBV20-1, the J gene TRBJ2-7; 8 bases are shared with TRBD1. Germline CDR1 is DFQATT and CDR2 is SNEGSKA (reference sequence). The CDR3 contains 15 residues. V lost 0 bases and J lost 0; bases outside the gene matches: 4.

Remarks on this clonotype: A much larger clone lies a single base off, so this may be a read error. The rearrangement joins TRBV4-1 to TRBJ2-5; TRBD2 agrees at 14 bases. This CDR3 region has 16 residues. CDR1 and CDR2 (germline): MGHRA, YSYEKL. V lost 1 base and J lost 5; bases outside the gene matches: 3. CDR3 residues: CASSQAWTSGGETQYF. The DNA of the CDR3 is TGCGCCAGCAGCCAAGCTTGGACTAGCGGGGGGGAGACCCAGTACTTC.

This clonotype appeared a single time. The chain is built from TRBV27 and TRBJ2-7; D perhaps matches TRBD1 (6 bases). The CDR3 is made up of 14 amino acids. Trimming cost V 2 bases and J 7 bases, with 15 bases left between them. Germline CDR1 and CDR2: MNHEY and SMNVEV (reference sequence). CDR3 in DNA: TGTGCCAGCAGTTTAATGGGACAACCTAGGGAGCAGTACTTC. It codes for CASSLMGQPREQYF.

This clonotype was picked up one time. CDR3 sequence (DNA): TGTGCCTGGAGTGGAAGGGGGGGGGCTAACATTCAGTACTTC. Protein product: CAWSGRGGANIQYF. This chain connects TRBV30 to TRBJ2-5, with D possibly being TRBD2 (7 bases). Matching the DNA end better, TRBJ2-4 makes the J call doubtful. The CDR3 consists of 14 residues. The germline gives CDR1 GTSNPN, CDR2 SVGIG (reference sequence).

Ten or more counts support this clonotype. The chain joins TRBV12-3 or TRBV12-4 to TRBJ2-7; D remains unclear. The CDR3 spans 12 residues. The V end lost 1 base, the J end lost 6 bases, and 7 bases lay between the germline ends. The CDR3 bases are TGTGCCAGCAGTTTAGACCGCGTCGAGCAGTACTTC. Translation gives CASSLDRVEQYF.

This clonotype occurred a few times. This chain joins TRBV7-2 and TRBJ2-7, with TRBD2 matching 7 bases. The ends lost 3 bases at V and 3 bases at J; junction bases unmatched: 8. There are 15 residues in the CDR3. The germline V gene encodes CDR1 SGHTA and CDR2 FQGNSA. The CDR3 DNA follows: TGTGCCAGCAGCTTGGGAGGGTCGCTCGGCTACGAGCAGTACTTC. Its protein product is CASSLGGSLGYEQYF.